These 25 T cell receptor beta chains originate from one sample sequenced in a study of shared clonotypes between healthy human individuals. Libraries were prepared by immunoSEQ multiplex PCR; TCRdb keeps only in-frame clonotypes and omits some of them. The sample lists about 2.5 million clones, approximately 90% seen once, with approximately 0.41% in the top ten. Sequencing was done on a sample of naive CD4+ T cells from PBMCs. Subset specified: CD45RA+ positively selected. The receptors shown here come from a man aged 18 to 35 in good health. Some clones in this sample may be carry-over from other donors' samples.

The chain uses TRBV7-9 and TRBJ2-3, with a weak D call TRBD2 (5 bases). This CDR3 has 14 residues. Trimming pared 6 bases from V and 4 bases from J, leaving 14 bases between. Germline lookup yields CDR1 SEHNR and CDR2 FQNEAQ (reference sequence). CDR3 in DNA: TGTGCCAGCAGGACTATTATCGCATCAGATACGCAGTATTTT. Translation gives CASRTIIASDTQYF.

The CDR3: CASKGSTDTQYF. For the CDR3, the DNA is TGTGCCAGCAAAGGTAGCACAGATACGCAGTATTTT. The chain is built from TRBV25-1 and TRBJ2-3; D is uncertain. In germline, CDR1 is MGHDK, CDR2 SYGVNS. This CDR3 comprises 12 residues. V lost 7 bases, J lost 0 bases, and 5 bases lay in between.

V gene TRBV7-9 combines with J gene TRBJ2-7; D ambiguous. Germline CDR1 SEHNR, CDR2 FQNEAQ (reference sequence). The CDR3 is 13 amino acids. Trimming took 5 bases from V and 3 from J, leaving 11 bases between them. CDR3 sequence reads: CASSVQVGYEQYF. The CDR3 DNA sequence: TGTGCCAGCAGCGTCCAAGTGGGCTACGAGCAGTACTTC.

The chain uses TRBV2 and TRBJ2-5; D is uncertain. Germline V gene data show CDR1 as SNHLY and CDR2 as FYNNEI. CDR3 size: 11 residues. The ends were cut back, 8 bases at V and 5 bases at J, with 9 bases in the middle. CDR3 sequence reads: CASLPTETQYF. The CDR3 DNA is TGTGCCAGCCTTCCCACCGAGACCCAGTACTTC.

V usage is TRBV27 and J usage is TRBJ2-7; possibly TRBD1 for D (6 bases). V was clipped by 6 bases and J by 6 bases, with 21 bases between them. The CDR3 has 15 amino acids. Germline V CDR1 and CDR2: MNHEY, SMNVEV (reference sequence). The CDR3 is CASRPTGSILSEQYF. In nucleotides, the CDR3 is TGTGCCAGCAGGCCAACAGGGTCGATCTTAAGCGAGCAGTACTTC.

This sequence joins TRBV10-1 and TRBJ2-4, with D possibly being TRBD2 (6 bases). This CDR3 spans 15 amino acids. V was cut by 4 bases and J by 0 bases, with 10 bases left in between. Germline V gene sequence: CDR1 WNHNN, CDR2 SYGVQD (reference sequence). The CDR3 region is CASSAGGVAKNIQYF. CDR3 nucleotides: TGCGCCAGCAGTGCAGGCGGGGTAGCCAAAAACATTCAGTACTTC.

V gene TRBV5-1 combines with J gene TRBJ2-2, with a tentative D call TRBD1 (6 bases). The CDR3 runs 16 residues. Germline CDR1 reads SGHRS; CDR2 reads YFSETQ. The V and J ends lost 0 bases and 4 bases respectively, with 13 bases between them. DNA of the CDR3: TGCGCCAGCAGCTTGGAGGGGGACGGATCCACCGGGGAGCTGTTTTTT. This translates into CASSLEGDGSTGELFF. The whole variable domain, filled in from reference TRBV5-1 and TRBJ2-2, reads KAGVTQTPRYLIKTRGQQVTLSCSPISGHRSVSWYQQTPGQGLQFLFEYFSETQRNKGNFPGRFSGRQFSNSRSEMNVSTLELGDSALYLCASSLEGDGSTGELFFGEGSRLTVL.

The chain joins TRBV4-1 to TRBJ2-7; no clear D gene. Trimming removed 1 base from V and 4 bases from J, with 14 bases in between. Germline V gene lookup returns CDR1 MGHRA and CDR2 YSYEKL. The CDR3 extends over 15 amino acids. CDR3 protein: CASSQGSASGYEQYF. CDR3 bases: TGCGCCAGCAGCCAAGGTTCCGCGTCGGGTTACGAGCAGTACTTC.

A single count supports this clone. This chain connects TRBV5-1 to TRBJ1-5; tentatively, D is TRBD1 (5 bases). CDR1 and CDR2 from the germline V gene are SGHRS and YFSETQ. The CDR3 has 15 amino acids. The germline V and J ends were trimmed by 5 bases and 5 bases, with 17 bases remaining between them. CDR3 residues: CASSRLPGGDQPQHF. CDR3 nucleotide sequence: TGCGCCAGCAGTCGTTTGCCCGGGGGAGATCAGCCCCAGCATTTT.

This clone is a singleton in its sample. The V call is TRBV19, the J call TRBJ2-4; a possible D gene is TRBD2 (5 bases). V lost 5 bases and J lost 9, with 20 bases in between. CDR3 length equals 15 residues. The germline V gene encodes CDR1 LNHDA and CDR2 SQIVND (reference sequence). The CDR3 nucleotides are TGTGCCAGTAGTCCCGCCAGTATGGGAGTTGCCATTCAGTACTTC. Encoded protein: CASSPASMGVAIQYF.

The genes are TRBV28 and TRBJ2-7; possibly TRBD2 for D (6 bases). CDR1 is MDHEN and CDR2 is SYDVKM in the germline V gene. The CDR3 sequence is 15 residues long. V was pared by 5 bases and J by 0 bases, with 14 bases between. The CDR3 nucleotides are TGTGCCAGCAGTCAAGGGGACTTGTTCTCCTACGAGCAGTACTTC. As protein: CASSQGDLFSYEQYF.

The chain recombines TRBV13 with TRBJ1-2; no definite D call. Germline CDR1 reads PRHDT; CDR2 reads FYEKMQ (reference sequence). There are 19 residues in the CDR3. V was pared by 3 bases and J by 7 bases, with 30 bases between. In nucleotides, the CDR3 is TGTGCCAGCAGCTTGGGCCCTGGAAGGACTGTGCCCCATAGGAGTGGCTACACCTTC. Encoded protein: CASSLGPGRTVPHRSGYTF.

The rearrangement uses TRBV5-1 and TRBJ1-2; unclear D gene. Germline values: CDR1 SGHRS, CDR2 YFSETQ. This CDR3 contains 14 residues. V was pared by 4 bases and J by 1 base, with 11 bases between. As DNA, the CDR3 is TGCGCCAGCAGCGAGGCGACTGTTAACTATGGCTACACCTTC. This codes for CASSEATVNYGYTF.

The V gene is TRBV7-2, the J gene TRBJ2-7; D call uncertain. The CDR3 is made up of 13 amino acids. V was pared by 5 bases and J by 4 bases, with 12 bases between. The germline V gene has CDR1 SGHTA and CDR2 FQGNSA. The CDR3 bases are TGTGCCAGCAGCCCCTCGGCCTTTTACGAGCAGTACTTC. Translation gives CASSPSAFYEQYF. Complete variable domain (other parts from reference TRBV7-2 and TRBJ2-7): GAGVSQSPSNKVTEKGKDVELRCDPISGHTALYWYRQSLGQGLEFLIYFQGNSAPDKSGLPSDRFSAERTGGSVSTLTIQRTQQEDSAVYLCASSPSAFYEQYFGPGTRLTVT.

The rearrangement uses TRBV28 and TRBJ2-2, with D tentatively TRBD1 (6 bases). Germline assignment: CDR1 MDHEN and CDR2 SYDVKM. The CDR3 runs 12 residues. The germline V and J ends were trimmed by 6 bases and 8 bases, with 10 bases remaining between them. The CDR3 DNA reads TGTGCCAGCAGGACAGGCATAGGGGAGCTGTTTTTT. Translation gives CASRTGIGELFF.

This chain links TRBV7-3 with TRBJ2-2; D ambiguous. The CDR3 covers 16 residues. V was pared by 2 bases and J by 6 bases, with 16 bases between. Germline CDR1 and CDR2: SGHTA and FQGTGA. CDR3 region: CASSLLDRGRAGELFF. Here the CDR3 DNA reads TGTGCCAGCAGCTTACTTGATCGTGGAAGGGCCGGGGAGCTGTTTTTT.

The genes are TRBV28 and TRBJ1-5; tentative D call: TRBD1 (5 bases). CDR3 size: 14 residues. The V gene lost 6 bases and the J gene lost 2 bases, with 11 bases spanning the gap. The germline V gene has CDR1 MDHEN and CDR2 SYDVKM. The CDR3 spells CASRNWGGNQPQHF. CDR3 nucleotides: TGTGCCAGCAGAAACTGGGGCGGCAATCAGCCCCAGCATTTT.

The chain links TRBV7-8 to TRBJ2-2, with 9 nucleotides matching TRBD1. This CDR3 region has 17 residues. CDR1 is SGHVS, CDR2 FQNEAQ, per germline. The junction had 10 bases not matched to a gene; V was cut back by 7 bases and J by 1 base. CDR3 DNA sequence: TGTGCCAGCACGAACCTCGGGGGACAGGGGAACACCGGGGAGCTGTTTTTT. This sequence encodes CASTNLGGQGNTGELFF.

The genes are TRBV5-5 and TRBJ1-2; TRBD1 agrees at 8 bases. This CDR3 contains 14 residues. J gave up 4 bases and V 0 bases, and 2 bases lay outside the gene matches. The germline V gene has CDR1 SGHKS and CDR2 YYEKEE (reference sequence). CDR3 in amino acids: CASSLDRGVYGYTF. The CDR3 DNA is TGTGCCAGCAGCTTGGACAGGGGGGTCTATGGCTACACCTTC.

The chain's CDR3 is CASTEVSPWEDEQYF. CDR3 nucleotide sequence: TGTGCCAGCACTGAGGTCAGTCCTTGGGAGGACGAGCAGTACTTC. This chain uses TRBV28 with TRBJ2-7; D perhaps matches TRBD2 (6 bases). CDR1 and CDR2 (germline): MDHEN, SYDVKM. With 7 bases removed from V and 5 bases from J, the gap between germline ends came to 21 bases. The CDR3 covers 15 residues.

The chain couples TRBV6-5 to TRBJ2-5, with TRBD1 matching 7 bases. Germline V gene data show CDR1 as MNHEY and CDR2 as SVGAGI. CDR3 length: 13 amino acids. Losses at the gene ends were 6 bases for V and 3 bases for J; bases not matched to a gene: 4. The CDR3 DNA reads TGTGCCAGCAGCGACAGGGAGAAAGAGACCCAGTACTTC. Residues: CASSDREKETQYF.

The chain combines TRBV5-4 with TRBJ2-2; 15 bases align to TRBD2. J gave up 0 bases and V 3 bases, and 6 bases lay outside the gene matches. The CDR3 sequence is 19 residues long. Germline V gene data show CDR1 as SGHNT and CDR2 as YYREEE (reference sequence). CDR3 protein: CASSSGLAGGSANTGELFF. Written as DNA, the CDR3 is TGTGCCAGCAGCTCAGGACTAGCGGGAGGGTCAGCGAACACCGGGGAGCTGTTTTTT.

This clone appeared a few times. The sample holds other DNA sequences that translate to the same CDR3. This chain connects TRBV19 to TRBJ1-1; D gene unclear. The CDR3 is 15 residues long. CDR1 is LNHDA and CDR2 is SQIVND in the germline V gene (reference sequence). V was cut by 1 base and J by 2 bases, with 11 bases left in between. The CDR3 loop is CASSIVGSLNTEAFF. In DNA form, the CDR3 reads TGTGCCAGTAGTATAGTAGGCAGCCTCAACACTGAAGCTTTCTTT.

The chain has TRBV9 and TRBJ2-2, with 15 positions matching TRBD2. V was pared by 4 bases and J by 2 bases, with 3 bases of the junction left unmatched. This CDR3 has 17 amino acids. The germline V gene has CDR1 SGDLS and CDR2 YYNGEE. The CDR3 here is CASSSGLAGGNTGELFF. The CDR3 DNA reads TGTGCCAGCAGCTCGGGACTAGCGGGAGGTAACACCGGGGAGCTGTTTTTT. The full variable domain, with the rest looked up from reference TRBV9 and TRBJ2-2, is DSGVTQTPKHLITATGQRVTLRCSPRSGDLSVYWYQQSLDQGLQFLIQYYNGEERAKGNILERFSAQQFPDLHSELNLSSLELGDSALYFCASSSGLAGGNTGELFFGEGSRLTVL.

This sequence joins TRBV18 and TRBJ1-4; D is ambiguous. Trimming removed 0 bases at V and 0 bases at J, with 14 bases between. The V gene's germline CDR1 is KGHSH and CDR2 LQKENI. This CDR3 contains 18 residues. The CDR3 is CASSPPYGEVPTNEKLFF. CDR3 nucleotides: TGTGCCAGCTCACCACCATACGGGGAGGTCCCAACTAATGAAAAACTGTTTTTT.